The next 8 T cell receptor beta chains were all read from a single sample in a study of regulatory T cells in long-lasting Graves disease. In building TCR beta libraries, iRepertoire HTBI primers were used together with Arm-PCR of CDR3 regions. MiXCR, run by TCRdb on the multiplex PCR reads, gives a single entry per CDR3 protein. Of hundreds of thousands of distinct CDR3 sequences in the sample, less than 20% were seen once. The time point is: newly diagnosed GD, antithyroid drugs for less than 3 months. PBMCs provided the RNA from which the TCR library was made. The same sample was also studied in work on T cells in Graves' hyperthyroidism and ophthalmopathy.

The specimen comprised peripheral blood mononuclear cells (PBMCs), sampled at new diagnosis, from a patient treated with antithyroid drugs. Every receptor here comes from a woman aged 25-40 years with Graves disease.

This clonotype was counted between two and nine times. This could be a read error, since a much larger clone is one nucleotide away. J is TRBJ2-1 and V is TRBV7-2; D possibly corresponds to TRBD2 (6 bases). V lost 10 bases and J 0 bases, leaving 19 bases between the germline ends. The CDR3 covers 16 residues. Germline V gene lookup returns CDR1 SGHTA and CDR2 FQGNSA. The CDR3 here is CTMRPLAQSSYNEQFF. CDR3 nucleotide sequence: TGTACCATGAGGCCCCTAGCGCAGAGCTCCTACAATGAGCAGTTCTTC.

The gene calls are TRBV9 and TRBJ2-7, with TRBD2 matching 10 bases. V shed 7 bases, J shed 2 bases, and the junction held 12 bases outside the gene matches. The CDR3 contains 16 residues. Looked up from germline, CDR1 is SGDLS and CDR2 is YYNGEE. Here the CDR3 DNA reads TGTGCCAGCTCATTTGGAGTAGCGGGAGGTACCTACGAGCAGTACTTC. As protein: CASSFGVAGGTYEQYF.

This clonotype was counted at least ten times. The gene calls are TRBV20-1 and TRBJ2-7; 11 bases align to TRBD2. The V gene's germline CDR1 is DFQATT and CDR2 SNEGSKA (reference sequence). This CDR3 comprises 16 residues. The J segment lost 1 base and the V segment lost 2 bases, leaving 7 bases of the junction unmatched. The CDR3: CSARPHSGRGSYEQYF. The CDR3 DNA sequence: TGCAGTGCTAGACCTCATAGCGGGAGGGGGTCCTACGAGCAGTACTTC.

This chain joins TRBV29-1 and TRBJ1-2; TRBD1 is a possible D gene (6 bases). The CDR3 is 16 amino acids. Germline V gene sequence: CDR1 SQVTM, CDR2 ANQGSEA. V lost 3 bases and J 4 bases, leaving 21 bases between the germline ends. The DNA for the CDR3 is TGCAGCGTTGATCAGGCCCTCCGACAGGCGGGCTATGGCTACACCTTC. Encoded protein: CSVDQALRQAGYGYTF.

This clonotype was observed once. This chain connects TRBV6-2 or TRBV6-3 to TRBJ1-4; 9 nucleotides align to TRBD1. Germline-derived CDR1 and CDR2 are MNHEY and SVGEGT. Germline trimming cut 3 bases from V and 8 bases from J; bases unmatched to any gene: 7. This CDR3 has 15 residues. The CDR3 protein is CASSYLDRGGEKLFF. The DNA for the CDR3 is TGTGCCAGCAGTTATTTGGACAGGGGAGGAGAAAAACTGTTTTTT.

The rearrangement links TRBV19 to TRBJ2-3; D might be TRBD2 (6 bases). The V end lost 6 bases, the J end lost 2 bases, and 12 bases lay between the germline ends. The CDR3 runs to 14 residues. The germline V gene has CDR1 LNHDA and CDR2 SQIVND (reference sequence). The chain's CDR3 is CASRSLASTDTQYF. The CDR3 nucleotides are TGTGCCAGTAGATCCCTAGCGTCCACAGATACGCAGTATTTT.

For this clonotype: This may be a read error, as it is one base from a much larger clone. V is TRBV28 and J is TRBJ2-1; 11 bases map to TRBD2. The germline CDR1 and CDR2 sequences are MDHEN and SYDVKM. The CDR3 is made up of 15 amino acids. CDR3 residues: CVSSLMTSGIGEQFF. CDR3 nucleotide sequence: TGTGTCAGCAGTTTAATGACTAGCGGGATCGGTGAGCAGTTCTTC.

The sample holds many counts of this clonotype. The rearrangement uses TRBV29-1 and TRBJ1-1, with D possibly matching TRBD1 (5 bases). In germline, CDR1 is SQVTM, CDR2 ANQGSEA. The CDR3 covers 11 residues. Trimming stripped 7 bases from V and 8 bases from J, with 14 bases between. The CDR3 loop reads CSGAEEGEAFF. The CDR3 DNA follows: TGCAGCGGGGCTGAAGAGGGGGAAGCTTTCTTT.